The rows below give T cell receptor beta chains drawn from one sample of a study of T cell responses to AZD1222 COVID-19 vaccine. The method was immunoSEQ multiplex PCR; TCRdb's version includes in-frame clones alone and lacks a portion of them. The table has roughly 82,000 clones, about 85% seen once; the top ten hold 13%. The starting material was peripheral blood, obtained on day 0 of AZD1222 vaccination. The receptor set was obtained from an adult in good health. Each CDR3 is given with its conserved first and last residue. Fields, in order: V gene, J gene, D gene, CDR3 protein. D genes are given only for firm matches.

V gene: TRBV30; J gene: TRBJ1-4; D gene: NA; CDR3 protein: CAWDRSANEKLFF
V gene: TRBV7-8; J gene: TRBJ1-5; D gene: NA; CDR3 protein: CASSLVSAGEYSNQPQHF
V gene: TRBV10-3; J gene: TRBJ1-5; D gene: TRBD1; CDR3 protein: CAISGRQGDGQPQHF
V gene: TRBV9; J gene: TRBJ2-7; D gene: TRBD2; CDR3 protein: CASSPSSGGHEQYF
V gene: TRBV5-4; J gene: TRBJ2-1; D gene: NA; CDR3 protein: CASSSAGTPSREQFF
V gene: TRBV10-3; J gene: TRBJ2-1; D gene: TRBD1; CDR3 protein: CAITPTGNSYNEQFF
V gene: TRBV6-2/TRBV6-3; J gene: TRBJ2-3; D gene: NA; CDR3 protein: CASSYSTLRVDTQYF
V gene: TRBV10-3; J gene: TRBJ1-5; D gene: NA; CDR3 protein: CATHGDRRDQPQHF
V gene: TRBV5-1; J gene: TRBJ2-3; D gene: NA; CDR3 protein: CASSLGGPSTDTQYF
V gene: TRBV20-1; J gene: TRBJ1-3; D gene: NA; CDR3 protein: CSASKGYGNTIYF
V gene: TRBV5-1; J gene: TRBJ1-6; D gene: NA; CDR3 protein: CASSFIPGRSNSPLHF
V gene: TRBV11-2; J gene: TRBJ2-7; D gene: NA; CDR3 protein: CASSPSGSRGGYF
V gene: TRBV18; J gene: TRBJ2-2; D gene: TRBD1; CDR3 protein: CASSPPGNRGLNTGELFF
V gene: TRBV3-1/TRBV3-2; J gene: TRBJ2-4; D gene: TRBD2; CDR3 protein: CASSLGGGSGIQYF
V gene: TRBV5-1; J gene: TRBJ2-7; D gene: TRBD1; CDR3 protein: CASSSDRIGYEQYF
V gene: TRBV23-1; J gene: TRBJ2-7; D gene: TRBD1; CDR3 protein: CASSHMGQATSYEQYF
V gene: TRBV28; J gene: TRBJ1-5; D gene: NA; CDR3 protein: CASRPPHQPQHF
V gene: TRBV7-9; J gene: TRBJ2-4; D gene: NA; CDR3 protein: CASSLGQPKNIQYF
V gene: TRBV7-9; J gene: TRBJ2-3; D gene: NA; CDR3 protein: CASSSTVSTDTQYF
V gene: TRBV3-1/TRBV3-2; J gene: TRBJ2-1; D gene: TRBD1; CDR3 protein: CASSQDRGGQGARQEQFF
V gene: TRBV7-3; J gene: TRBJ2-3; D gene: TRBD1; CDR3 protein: CASTLQGLIDTQYF
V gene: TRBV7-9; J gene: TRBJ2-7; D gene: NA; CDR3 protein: CASSISIYEQYF
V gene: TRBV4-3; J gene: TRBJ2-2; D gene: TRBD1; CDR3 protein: CASSQRDRGSGELFF
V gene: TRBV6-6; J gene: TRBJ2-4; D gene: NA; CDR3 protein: CASSPPPGNIQYF
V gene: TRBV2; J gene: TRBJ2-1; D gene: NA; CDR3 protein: CASSVSLGDVSFF
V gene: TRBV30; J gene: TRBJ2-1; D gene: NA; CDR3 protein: CAWNPPYSYNEQFF
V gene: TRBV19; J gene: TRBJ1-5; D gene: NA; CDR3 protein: CASSIHSLVEPQHF
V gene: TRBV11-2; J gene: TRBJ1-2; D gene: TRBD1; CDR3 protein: CASSLDLGRGDGYTF
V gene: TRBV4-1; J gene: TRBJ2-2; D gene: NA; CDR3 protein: CASSQEVGQANTGELFF
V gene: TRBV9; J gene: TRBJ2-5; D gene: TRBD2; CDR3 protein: CASSAGLAGGVQETQYF
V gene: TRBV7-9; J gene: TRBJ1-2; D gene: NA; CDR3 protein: CASSFDSRLNGYTF
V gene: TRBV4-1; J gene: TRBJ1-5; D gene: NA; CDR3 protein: CASSQDVGGSQPQHF
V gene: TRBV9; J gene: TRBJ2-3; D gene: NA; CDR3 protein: CASSATPVDTQYF
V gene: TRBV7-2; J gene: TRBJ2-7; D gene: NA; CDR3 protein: CASSPSYEQYF
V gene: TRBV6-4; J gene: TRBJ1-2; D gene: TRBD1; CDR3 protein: CASRTQGQGNYGYTF
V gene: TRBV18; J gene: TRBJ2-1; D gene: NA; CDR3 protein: CASSPQSNEQFF
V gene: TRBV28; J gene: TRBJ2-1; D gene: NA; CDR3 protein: CASSLGEQFF
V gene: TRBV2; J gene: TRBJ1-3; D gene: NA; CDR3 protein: CASGGGHSGNTIYF
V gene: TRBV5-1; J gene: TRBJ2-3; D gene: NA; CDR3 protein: CASSFPGEDTQYF
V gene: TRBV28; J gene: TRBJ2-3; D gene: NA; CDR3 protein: CASSFWGNRGDTQYF
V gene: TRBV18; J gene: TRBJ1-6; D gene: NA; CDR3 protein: CASSPTGGGAYNSPLHF
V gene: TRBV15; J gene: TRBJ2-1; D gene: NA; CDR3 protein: CATSRLPGPTRSSYNEQFF
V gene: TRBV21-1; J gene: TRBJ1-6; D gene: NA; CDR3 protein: CASSPGPGSHNSPLHF
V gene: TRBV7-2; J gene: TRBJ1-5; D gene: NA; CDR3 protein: CASSLGGGDPNQPQHF
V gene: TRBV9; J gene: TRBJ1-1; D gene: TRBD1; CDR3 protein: CASSVGQGMMNTEAFF
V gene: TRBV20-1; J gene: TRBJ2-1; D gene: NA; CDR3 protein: CSALRGHEQFF
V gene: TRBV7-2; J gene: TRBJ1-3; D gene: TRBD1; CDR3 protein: CASSLGTGPFSGNTIYF
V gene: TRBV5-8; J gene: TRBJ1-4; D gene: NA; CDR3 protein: CASSADIATNEKLFF
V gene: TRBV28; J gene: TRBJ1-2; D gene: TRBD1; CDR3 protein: CASSFTPGQGSGYTF
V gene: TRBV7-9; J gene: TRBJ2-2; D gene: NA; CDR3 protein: CASSQEWTLANTGELFF
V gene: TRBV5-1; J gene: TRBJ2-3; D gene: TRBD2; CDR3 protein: CASSRTSGGARAYTDTQYF
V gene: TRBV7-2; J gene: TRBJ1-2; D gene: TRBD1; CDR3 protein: CASSAGQGYGYTF
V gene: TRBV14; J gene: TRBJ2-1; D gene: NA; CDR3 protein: CASSPRGSHWNEQFF
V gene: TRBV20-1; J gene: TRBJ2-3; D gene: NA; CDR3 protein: CSGEVGDTQYF
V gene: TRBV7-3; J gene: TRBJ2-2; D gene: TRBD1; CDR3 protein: CASSSPGGIGELFF
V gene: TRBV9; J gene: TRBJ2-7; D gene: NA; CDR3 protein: CASSEGNRRGPSLYF
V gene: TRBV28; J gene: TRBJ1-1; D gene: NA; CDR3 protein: CASCRPGTLSIEAFF
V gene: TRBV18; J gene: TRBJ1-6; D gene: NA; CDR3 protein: CASSPPASGKNSPLHF
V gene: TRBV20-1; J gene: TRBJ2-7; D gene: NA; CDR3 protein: CSARDLRGQYF
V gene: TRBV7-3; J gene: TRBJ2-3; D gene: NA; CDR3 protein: CASSLRQETDTQYF